Listed below are T cell receptor beta chains from one sample, sequenced in a study of response to subunit inactivated influenza vaccine. TCRdb called the RT-PCR reads again in MiXCR, with one record for every CDR3 protein. The table records hundreds of thousands of distinct CDR3 sequences, approximately 7.7% of them present only once. Sequences were derived from PBMCs from blood, sampled less than 30 months after vaccination. These TCRs come from a man between 50 and 75 years old who received an inactivated influenza vaccine. CDR3s include the opening cysteine and the closing phenylalanine or tryptophan. D genes are given only for firm matches. Not every row has a clone size; where given, it reads once, few, many or a size class.

size	D	V	J	length	DNA	CDR3
many	-	TRBV5-1	TRBJ1-4	16	TGCGCCAGCAGCTCTCAGGGGCGTACAACTAATGAAAAACTGTTTTTT	CASSSQGRTTNEKLFF
-	-	TRBV19	TRBJ1-2	13	TGTGCCAGTATGATCCCCCGGGACGGAAGCTACACCTTC	CASMIPRDGSYTF
few	-	TRBV15	TRBJ2-7	14	TGTGCCACCAGCAGAACTCGGGACAACTACGAGCAGTACTTC	CATSRTRDNYEQYF
-	-	TRBV12-3/TRBV12-4	TRBJ1-2	12	TGTGCCAGCAGTTTAGGAGGGCCGGGCTACACCTTC	CASSLGGPGYTF
many	-	TRBV6-5	TRBJ1-1	14	TGTGCCAGCAGTTACAAGGAGGGTGGGACTGAAGCTTTCTTT	CASSYKEGGTEAFF
-	-	TRBV4-2	TRBJ1-6	16	TGTGCCAGCAGCCAAGGAACGTCACAGGCGAAATCACCCCTCCACTTT	CASSQGTSQAKSPLHF
few	-	TRBV4-1	TRBJ2-5	15	TGCGCCAGCAGCCAACAGTGGGGTATAGGGGAGACCCAGTACTTC	CASSQQWGIGETQYF
few	-	TRBV7-6	TRBJ2-7	15	TGTGCCAGCAGCTTGACATCGGCCAGGGGGGGCGAGCAGTACTTC	CASSLTSARGGEQYF
-	-	TRBV20-1	TRBJ1-5	13	TGCAGTGCTAGTATAGGGAAGGGACAGCCCCAGCATTTT	CSASIGKGQPQHF
few	-	TRBV12-3/TRBV12-4	TRBJ2-7	15	TGTGCCAGCAGTTTAGGGCTAGGAGGGCCTTACGAGCAGTACTTC	CASSLGLGGPYEQYF
-	-	TRBV19	TRBJ2-5	13	TGTGCCAGTAGTATGAGGGGGTCCGAGACCCAGTACTTC	CASSMRGSETQYF
few	TRBD1	TRBV6-1	TRBJ1-2	16	TGTGCCAGCAGTGAAATCGGGACAGCCTCAAACTATGGCTACACCTTC	CASSEIGTASNYGYTF
many	-	TRBV7-9	TRBJ1-1	13	TGTGCCAGCAGCTTAAGGGACAAGAAGGAAGCTTTCTTT	CASSLRDKKEAFF
-	-	TRBV12-3/TRBV12-4	TRBJ1-6	12	TGTGCCAGCAGTTCACAGGGTTTGGCCCTCCACTTT	CASSSQGLALHF
few	-	TRBV20-1	TRBJ2-5	14	TGCAGTGCTAGTCTCTCCAGGGCACAAGAGACCCAGTACTTC	CSASLSRAQETQYF
-	TRBD1	TRBV7-9	TRBJ2-2	16	TGTGCCAGCAGCGAAAGGGGGCAGGGGGCTGCGAGGGAGCTGTTTTTT	CASSERGQGAARELFF
-	-	TRBV12-3/TRBV12-4	TRBJ1-2	13	TGTGCCAGCAGTTTTATGGGGCGGGGTGGCTACACCTTC	CASSFMGRGGYTF
many	TRBD2	TRBV7-8	TRBJ2-5	16	TGTGCCAGCAGCCCAGGTGGACTAGCGATACAAGCGACCCAGTACTTC	CASSPGGLAIQATQYF
-	-	TRBV29-1	TRBJ1-1	14	TGCAGCGTTGAAGTTTGGGGCCCGAACACTGAAGCTTTCTTT	CSVEVWGPNTEAFF
many	-	TRBV7-9	TRBJ1-2	13	TGTGCCAGCAGCTTAGGTCGGCAGGTTGGCTACACCTTC	CASSLGRQVGYTF
-	-	TRBV12-3/TRBV12-4	TRBJ1-5	15	TGTGCCAGCAGTTTAGATGCAGGCCTGGGTCAGCCCCAGCATTTT	CASSLDAGLGQPQHF
-	-	TRBV5-1	TRBJ2-3	12	TGCGCCAGCAGCGTGGACGCGGATACGCAGTATTTT	CASSVDADTQYF
many	TRBD2	TRBV7-2	TRBJ2-3	14	TGTGCCAGCAGCCGGGGGGGAGGCACAGATACGCAGTATTTT	CASSRGGGTDTQYF
few	TRBD2	TRBV11-2	TRBJ2-1	14	TGTGCCAGCAGCTTAGCGGGACTATTCGATGAGCAGTTCTTC	CASSLAGLFDEQFF
many	-	TRBV28	TRBJ2-3	15	TGTGCCAGCAGTTTAGCCAGGGACGCTCTCGATACGCAGTATTTT	CASSLARDALDTQYF
many	TRBD2	TRBV12-3/TRBV12-4	TRBJ2-1	14	TGTGCCAGCAGAGCTAGCGGGGGGGCGAATGAGCAGTTCTTC	CASRASGGANEQFF
few	-	TRBV12-3/TRBV12-4	TRBJ2-7	12	TGTGCCAGCAGTCAAGGTGGGGCCGAGCAGTACTTC	CASSQGGAEQYF
many	-	TRBV12-3/TRBV12-4	TRBJ1-4	14	TGTGCCAGCAGCCGAAAAGGTTATAATGAAAAACTGTTTTTT	CASSRKGYNEKLFF
few	-	TRBV20-1	TRBJ1-2	16	TGCAGTGCTAGGGCGTACGGGACATCTAAACCCTATGGCTACACCTTC	CSARAYGTSKPYGYTF
few	-	TRBV7-2	TRBJ2-1	17	TGTGCCAGCAGCTCCACCCCACAGGGTAGCTCCTACAATGAGCAGTTCTTC	CASSSTPQGSSYNEQFF
few	TRBD2	TRBV6-1	TRBJ2-7	15	TGTGCCAGCAGGGAGCGGGAGGTTCCCTCCTACGAGCAGTACTTC	CASREREVPSYEQYF
-	-	TRBV3-1	TRBJ2-5	12	TGTGCCAGCAGCTCCAGCCGAGAGACCCAGTACTTC	CASSSSRETQYF
-	-	TRBV29-1	TRBJ1-2	14	TGCAGCGTTAAGCAGGGCGCAGCTAACTATGGCTACACCTTC	CSVKQGAANYGYTF
-	TRBD1	TRBV3-1	TRBJ2-1	15	TGTGCCAGCAGCCGATGGGAGACAGGGGGAATAGAGCAGTTCTTC	CASSRWETGGIEQFF
few	-	TRBV5-3	TRBJ2-3	15	TGTGCCAGCAGCCTATTTGCGCCCAGCACAGATACGCAGTATTTT	CASSLFAPSTDTQYF
few	-	TRBV6-1	TRBJ2-1	13	TGTGCCAGCAGTGTAGGAAGGGCCCATGAGCAGTTCTTC	CASSVGRAHEQFF
many	-	TRBV28	TRBJ2-2	13	TGTGCCAGCAGGGGCCCGAACACCGGGGAGCTGTTTTTT	CASRGPNTGELFF
many	-	TRBV18	TRBJ2-1	15	TGTGCCAGCTCACTACAGGGCTCAATCCCCAATGAGCAGTTCTTC	CASSLQGSIPNEQFF
few	TRBD2	TRBV27	TRBJ2-1	15	TGTGCCAGCAGTTTTCTAGCGGGAGGGCACAATGAGCAGTTCTTC	CASSFLAGGHNEQFF
few	-	TRBV20-1	TRBJ2-2	14	TGCAGTGCTAGAGGGGCAGCTCACACCGGGGAGCTGTTTTTT	CSARGAAHTGELFF
few	-	TRBV12-3/TRBV12-4	TRBJ2-5	15	TGTGCCAGCAGCCAATTCGAGCCTTGGGGAGAGACCCAGTACTTC	CASSQFEPWGETQYF
few	-	TRBV6-2/TRBV6-3	TRBJ1-2	14	TGTGCCAGCAGTTACCCCGGCGACTCCTATGGCTACACCTTC	CASSYPGDSYGYTF
-	TRBD1	TRBV12-3/TRBV12-4	TRBJ1-6	15	TGTGCCAGCAGAAACACCGGGACAGGAGGTTCACCCCTCCACTTT	CASRNTGTGGSPLHF
many	TRBD1	TRBV7-9	TRBJ2-1	17	TGTGCCAGCAGTCGACTTACCGGGACAGGGGGCTGGAATGAGCAGTTCTTC	CASSRLTGTGGWNEQFF
-	-	TRBV19	TRBJ1-5	13	TGTGCCAGTAGTATACAGGGAGGCCAGCCCCAGCATTTT	CASSIQGGQPQHF
few	-	TRBV5-1	TRBJ1-3	16	TGCGCCAGCAGCTTGGTTCCAGGGACTAAGGGAAACACCATATATTTT	CASSLVPGTKGNTIYF
few	TRBD2	TRBV29-1	TRBJ2-1	13	TGCAGCGTGGCAAGACTAGCGGGGAATGAGCAGTTCTTC	CSVARLAGNEQFF
many	TRBD1	TRBV9	TRBJ1-2	14	TGTGCCAGCAGCGCGGGACAGGGGGATTATGGCTACACCTTC	CASSAGQGDYGYTF
-	TRBD2	TRBV7-8	TRBJ2-7	17	TGTGCCAGCAGCCAGGGACTAGCGGCGACGCCAAGGCACGAGCAGTACTTC	CASSQGLAATPRHEQYF
few	-	TRBV30	TRBJ2-1	11	TGTGCCTGGATGGGCAGGAATGAGCAGTTCTTC	CAWMGRNEQFF
few	-	TRBV3-1	TRBJ1-3	16	TGTGCCAGCAGCCAAGTTCTAGTGAGCTCTGGAAACACCATATATTTT	CASSQVLVSSGNTIYF
few	-	TRBV4-1	TRBJ2-2	18	TGCGCCAGCAGCCACTCGGGGCAGCCAGGCGCGAACACCGGGGAGCTGTTTTTT	CASSHSGQPGANTGELFF
many	-	TRBV12-3/TRBV12-4	TRBJ2-1	14	TGTGCCAGCAGGCCTATTGGGGGGTACAATGAGCAGTTCTTC	CASRPIGGYNEQFF